Listed below are T cell receptor beta chains from one sample, sequenced in a study of T cell responses to AZD1222 COVID-19 vaccine. TCRdb's table, derived via immunoSEQ multiplex PCR, lists solely in-frame clones and lacks some. The sample gives around 220,000 clones, roughly 94% of which show up once; over 1.5% is in the top ten. The source was peripheral blood, collected 28 days after the second dose of the MenACWY control vaccine. The source is an adult who received the MenACWY meningococcal vaccine as a control. Each CDR3 is given with its conserved first and last residue. The D gene is left open where the match is weak. Some rows mark clone size as missing; the rest say once, few, many or name a class of expanded clone.

.	TRBJ1-6	TRBD1	TRBV27	CASSIQGANSPLHF	TGTGCCAGCAGTATTCAGGGGGCAAATTCACCCCTCCACTTT
once	TRBJ2-6	.	TRBV25-1	CASSEGQGSSGANVLTF	TGTGCCAGCAGTGAAGGGCAGGGTAGCTCTGGGGCCAACGTCCTGACTTTC
.	TRBJ2-7	TRBD2	TRBV5-1	CASSLGLAGGPLSYEQYF	TGCGCCAGCAGCTTGGGACTAGCGGGAGGGCCCCTCAGCTACGAGCAGTACTTC
.	TRBJ2-2	TRBD2	TRBV7-3	CASSLTSGGTGELFF	TGTGCCAGCAGCCTTACTAGCGGGGGCACCGGGGAGCTGTTTTTT
.	TRBJ2-3	.	TRBV21-1	CASSKVEDTQYF	TGTGCCAGCAGCAAAGTGGAAGATACGCAGTATTTT
.	TRBJ2-7	.	TRBV28	CASSEGDSSYEQYF	TGTGCCAGCAGCGAAGGGGATAGCTCCTACGAGCAGTACTTC
.	TRBJ1-2	.	TRBV6-1	CASSEFQLGAGHYGYTF	TGTGCCAGCAGTGAATTCCAACTAGGGGCAGGGCACTATGGCTACACCTTC
.	TRBJ2-3	TRBD2	TRBV6-2/TRBV6-3	CASSAWAGGSTDTQYF	TGTGCCAGCAGCGCGTGGGCGGGGGGGAGCACAGATACGCAGTATTTT
.	TRBJ2-7	TRBD1	TRBV28	CASRGQGGVYEQYF	TGTGCCAGCAGGGGACAGGGGGGAGTCTACGAGCAGTACTTC
.	TRBJ2-1	TRBD2	TRBV5-5	CASSLAGTSGGPSSYNEQFF	TGTGCCAGCAGCTTGGCGGGGACTAGCGGGGGACCTAGCTCCTACAATGAGCAGTTCTTC